The subject of this entry is one TCR beta chain. This specimen comes from a study of T cells in tumors after PD-1 blockade. Study at large: Excluded were patients with checkpoint blockade, immunosuppressants, or radiotherapy or other anti-cancer therapy within 4 weeks. Daily vismodegib 150 mg continued in a subset of anti-PD-1-treated patients. Patients received pembrolizumab 200 mg every 3 weeks or cemiplimab 350 mg every 2 weeks.

Data came from immunoSEQ multiplex PCR; TCRdb stores just in-frame clones and leaves some out. The sample has 50,000 to 75,000 clones, around two thirds seen once. The germline V and J ends were trimmed by 1 base and 9 bases, with 16 bases remaining between them. CDR3 length: 15 residues. The germline V gene encodes CDR1 SGHTA and CDR2 FQGNSA. The material sequenced was PBMCs, taken after anti-PD-1 treatment. The sequence derives from a human donor with basal cell carcinoma. This chain uses TRBV7-2 with TRBJ2-1; a weak D match, TRBD2 (6 bases). Written as DNA, the CDR3 is TGTGCCAGCAGCTTAGGACTAGGGGCATCCATTGAGCAGTTCTTC. Translation: CASSLGLGASIEQFF.